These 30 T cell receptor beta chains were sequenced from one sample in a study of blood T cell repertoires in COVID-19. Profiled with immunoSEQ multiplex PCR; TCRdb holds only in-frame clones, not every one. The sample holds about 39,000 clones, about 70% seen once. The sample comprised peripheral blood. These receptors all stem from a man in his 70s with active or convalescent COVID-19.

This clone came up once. In DNA, the CDR3 is TGTGCCAGCAGTTTGCCAGGGGGACCTTACAATGAGCAGTTCTTC. Residues: CASSLPGGPYNEQFF. V is TRBV28 and J is TRBJ2-1; 7 bases line up with TRBD1. V gave up 3 bases and J gave up 4 bases; unmatched junction bases: 6. There are 15 residues in the CDR3. From germline, CDR1 is MDHEN and CDR2 SYDVKM.

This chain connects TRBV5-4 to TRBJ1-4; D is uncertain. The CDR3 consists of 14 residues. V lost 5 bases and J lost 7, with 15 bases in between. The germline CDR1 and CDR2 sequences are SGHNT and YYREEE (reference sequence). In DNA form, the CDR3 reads TGTGCCAGCAGTAGTTTAGGCCGGGGTGAAAAACTGTTTTTT. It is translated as CASSSLGRGEKLFF.

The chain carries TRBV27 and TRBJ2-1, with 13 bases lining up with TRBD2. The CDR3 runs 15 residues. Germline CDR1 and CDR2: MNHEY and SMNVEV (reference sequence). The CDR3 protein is CATFYSGLAGNEQFF. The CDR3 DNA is TGTGCTACCTTTTATTCGGGACTAGCGGGGAATGAGCAGTTCTTC.

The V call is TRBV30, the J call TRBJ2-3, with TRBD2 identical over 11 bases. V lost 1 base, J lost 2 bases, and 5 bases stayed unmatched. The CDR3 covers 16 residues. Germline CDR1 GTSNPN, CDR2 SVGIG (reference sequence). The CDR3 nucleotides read TGTGCCTGGAGTGCTCAGACTAGCGGGGTCACAGATACGCAGTATTTT. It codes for CAWSAQTSGVTDTQYF. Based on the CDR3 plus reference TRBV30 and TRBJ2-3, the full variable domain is SQTIHQWPATLVQPVGSPLSLECTVEGTSNPNLYWYRQAAGRGLQLLFYSVGIGQISSEVPQNLSASRPQDRQFILSSKKLLLSDSGFYLCAWSAQTSGVTDTQYFGPGTRLTVL.

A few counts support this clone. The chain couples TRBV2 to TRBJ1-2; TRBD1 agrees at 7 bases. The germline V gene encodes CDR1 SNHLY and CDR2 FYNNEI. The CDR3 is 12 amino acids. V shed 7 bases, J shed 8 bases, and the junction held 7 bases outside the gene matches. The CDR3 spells CASMKGARGYTF. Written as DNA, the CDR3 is TGTGCCAGCATGAAGGGGGCGCGCGGCTACACCTTC. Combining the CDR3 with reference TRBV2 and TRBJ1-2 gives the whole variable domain EPEVTQTPSHQVTQMGQEVILRCVPISNHLYFYWYRQILGQKVEFLVSFYNNEISEKSEIFDDQFSVERPDGSNFTLKIRSTKLEDSAMYFCASMKGARGYTFGSGTRLTVV.

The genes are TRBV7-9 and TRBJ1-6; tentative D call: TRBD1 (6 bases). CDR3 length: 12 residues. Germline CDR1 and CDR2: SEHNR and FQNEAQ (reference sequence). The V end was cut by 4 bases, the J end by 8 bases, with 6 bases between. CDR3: CASSYRDSPLHF. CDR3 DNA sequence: TGTGCCAGCAGCTACAGGGATTCACCCCTCCACTTT.

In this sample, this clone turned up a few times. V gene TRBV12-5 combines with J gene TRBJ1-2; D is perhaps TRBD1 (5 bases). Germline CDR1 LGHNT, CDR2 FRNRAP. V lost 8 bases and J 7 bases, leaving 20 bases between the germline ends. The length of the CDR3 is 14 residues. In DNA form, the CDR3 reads TGTGCTAGTTCGGAGCAGGGCTCATATGGTGGCTACACCTTC. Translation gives CASSEQGSYGGYTF. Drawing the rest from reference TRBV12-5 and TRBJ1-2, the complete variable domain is DARVTQTPRHKVTEMGQEVTMRCQPILGHNTVFWYRQTMMQGLELLAYFRNRAPLDDSGMPKDRFSAEMPDATLATLKIQPSEPRDSAVYFCASSEQGSYGGYTFGSGTRLTVV.

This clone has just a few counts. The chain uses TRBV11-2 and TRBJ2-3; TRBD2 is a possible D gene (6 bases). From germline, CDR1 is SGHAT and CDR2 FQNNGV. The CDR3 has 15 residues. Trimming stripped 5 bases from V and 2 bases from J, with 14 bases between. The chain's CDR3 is CASSRGTQFTDTQYF. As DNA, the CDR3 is TGTGCCAGCAGCCGCGGGACCCAATTCACAGATACGCAGTATTTT.

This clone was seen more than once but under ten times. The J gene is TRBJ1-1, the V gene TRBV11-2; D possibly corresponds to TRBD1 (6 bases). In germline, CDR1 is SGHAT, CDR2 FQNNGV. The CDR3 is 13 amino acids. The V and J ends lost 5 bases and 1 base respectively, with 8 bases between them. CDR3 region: CASSRQENTEAFF. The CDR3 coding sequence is TGTGCCAGCAGCCGACAGGAGAACACTGAAGCTTTCTTT.

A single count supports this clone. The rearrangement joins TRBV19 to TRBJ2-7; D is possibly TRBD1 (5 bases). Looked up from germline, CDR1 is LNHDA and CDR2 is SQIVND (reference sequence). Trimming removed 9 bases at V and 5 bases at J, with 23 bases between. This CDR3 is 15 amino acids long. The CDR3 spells CASGPGAPAFDEQYF. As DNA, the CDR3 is TGTGCCAGCGGTCCTGGGGCTCCCGCTTTCGACGAGCAGTACTTC.

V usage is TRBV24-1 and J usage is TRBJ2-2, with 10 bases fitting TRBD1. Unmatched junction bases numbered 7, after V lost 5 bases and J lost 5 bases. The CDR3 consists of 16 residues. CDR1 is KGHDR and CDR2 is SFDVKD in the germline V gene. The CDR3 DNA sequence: TGTGCCACCAGTGTTCCCGGGACAGGGGAAACCGGGGAGCTGTTTTTT. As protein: CATSVPGTGETGELFF.

CDR3 in amino acids: CASSTQQRRTEAFF. DNA of the CDR3: TGTGCCAGTAGTACCCAACAGAGGAGGACTGAAGCTTTCTTT. J is TRBJ1-1 and V is TRBV19; D remains unclear. The germline CDR1 and CDR2 sequences are LNHDA and SQIVND (reference sequence). There are 14 residues in the CDR3. The ends were cut back, 4 bases at V and 5 bases at J, with 14 bases in the middle.

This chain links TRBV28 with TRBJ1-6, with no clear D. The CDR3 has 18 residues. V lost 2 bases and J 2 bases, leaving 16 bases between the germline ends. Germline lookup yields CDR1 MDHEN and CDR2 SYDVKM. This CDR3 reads CASSLTAPGGTYNSPLHF. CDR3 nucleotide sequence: TGTGCCAGCAGTTTAACCGCACCCGGAGGGACCTATAATTCACCCCTCCACTTT.

CDR3 residues: CASSFTSWGGELFF. The CDR3, as DNA: TGTGCCAGCAGCTTTACTAGCTGGGGCGGGGAGCTGTTTTTT. This chain joins TRBV11-3 and TRBJ2-2, with a weak D call TRBD2 (6 bases). V shed 3 bases and J shed 7 bases, with 12 bases lying between them. This CDR3 has 14 amino acids. Germline V gene lookup returns CDR1 SGHNT and CDR2 YENEEA.

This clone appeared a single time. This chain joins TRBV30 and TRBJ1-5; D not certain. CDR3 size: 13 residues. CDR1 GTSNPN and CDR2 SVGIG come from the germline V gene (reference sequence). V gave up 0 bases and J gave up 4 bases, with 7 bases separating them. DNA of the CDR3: TGTGCCTGGAGTGTATCGGAGAATCAGCCCCAGCATTTT. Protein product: CAWSVSENQPQHF. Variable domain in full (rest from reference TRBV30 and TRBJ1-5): SQTIHQWPATLVQPVGSPLSLECTVEGTSNPNLYWYRQAAGRGLQLLFYSVGIGQISSEVPQNLSASRPQDRQFILSSKKLLLSDSGFYLCAWSVSENQPQHFGDGTRLSIL.

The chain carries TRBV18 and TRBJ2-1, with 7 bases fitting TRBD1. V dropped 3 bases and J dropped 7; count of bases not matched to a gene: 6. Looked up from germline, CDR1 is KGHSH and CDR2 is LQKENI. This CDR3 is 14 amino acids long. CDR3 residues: CASSPGQTRNEQFF. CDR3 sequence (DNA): TGTGCCAGCTCACCGGGACAGACCAGAAATGAGCAGTTCTTC.

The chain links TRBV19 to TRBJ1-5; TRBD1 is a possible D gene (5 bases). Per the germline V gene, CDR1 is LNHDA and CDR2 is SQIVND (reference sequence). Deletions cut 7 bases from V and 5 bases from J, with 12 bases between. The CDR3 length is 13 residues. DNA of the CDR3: TGTGCCAGTAAGACGGACACTTATCAGCCCCAGCATTTT. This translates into CASKTDTYQPQHF.

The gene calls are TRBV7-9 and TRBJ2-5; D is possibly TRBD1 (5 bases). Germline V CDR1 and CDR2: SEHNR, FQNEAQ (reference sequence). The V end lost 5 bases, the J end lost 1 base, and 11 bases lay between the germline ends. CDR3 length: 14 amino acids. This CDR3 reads CASSAWGSQETQYF. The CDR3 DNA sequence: TGTGCCAGCAGCGCGTGGGGCAGCCAAGAGACCCAGTACTTC.

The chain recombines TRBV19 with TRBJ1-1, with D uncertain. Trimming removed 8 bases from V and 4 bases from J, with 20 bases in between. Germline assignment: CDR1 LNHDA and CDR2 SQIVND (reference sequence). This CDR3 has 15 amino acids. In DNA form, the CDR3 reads TGTGCCAGTGGACGCGGGGAGGTGATGGGCACTGAAGCTTTCTTT. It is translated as CASGRGEVMGTEAFF.

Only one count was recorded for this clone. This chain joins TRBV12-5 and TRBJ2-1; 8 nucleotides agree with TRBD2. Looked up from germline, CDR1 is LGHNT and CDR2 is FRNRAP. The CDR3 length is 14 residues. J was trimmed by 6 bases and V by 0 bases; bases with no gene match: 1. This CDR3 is CASGLVSGANEQFF. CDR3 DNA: TGTGCTAGTGGTTTGGTTAGCGGGGCCAATGAGCAGTTCTTC.

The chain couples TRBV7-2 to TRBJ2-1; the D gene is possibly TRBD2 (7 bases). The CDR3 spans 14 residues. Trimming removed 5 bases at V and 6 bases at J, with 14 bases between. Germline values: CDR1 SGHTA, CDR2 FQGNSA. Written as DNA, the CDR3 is TGTGCCAGCAGCCAACCGGGGGGCTCCAATGAGCAGTTCTTC. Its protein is CASSQPGGSNEQFF. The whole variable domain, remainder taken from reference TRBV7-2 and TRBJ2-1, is GAGVSQSPSNKVTEKGKDVELRCDPISGHTALYWYRQSLGQGLEFLIYFQGNSAPDKSGLPSDRFSAERTGGSVSTLTIQRTQQEDSAVYLCASSQPGGSNEQFFGPGTRLTVL.

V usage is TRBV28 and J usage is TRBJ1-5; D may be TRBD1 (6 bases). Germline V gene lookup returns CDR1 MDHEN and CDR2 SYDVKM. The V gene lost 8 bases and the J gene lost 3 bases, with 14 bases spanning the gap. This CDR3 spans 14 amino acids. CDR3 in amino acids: CASARDTDNQPQHF. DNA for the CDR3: TGTGCCAGCGCCCGGGACACCGACAATCAGCCCCAGCATTTT.

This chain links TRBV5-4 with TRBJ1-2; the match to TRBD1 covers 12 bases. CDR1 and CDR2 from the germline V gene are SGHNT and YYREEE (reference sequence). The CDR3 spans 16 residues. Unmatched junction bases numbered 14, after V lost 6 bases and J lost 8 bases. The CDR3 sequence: CASNSKTGTGGEGYTF. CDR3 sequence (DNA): TGTGCCAGCAACTCCAAAACCGGGACAGGGGGCGAGGGCTACACCTTC.

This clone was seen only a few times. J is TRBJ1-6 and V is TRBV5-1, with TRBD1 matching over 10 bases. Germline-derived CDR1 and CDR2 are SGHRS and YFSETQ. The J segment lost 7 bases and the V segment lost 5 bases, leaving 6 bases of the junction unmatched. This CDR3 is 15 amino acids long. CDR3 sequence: CASRPDRGLNSPLHF. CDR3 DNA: TGCGCCAGCAGACCGGACAGGGGGTTAAATTCACCCCTCCACTTT. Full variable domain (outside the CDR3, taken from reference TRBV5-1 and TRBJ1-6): KAGVTQTPRYLIKTRGQQVTLSCSPISGHRSVSWYQQTPGQGLQFLFEYFSETQRNKGNFPGRFSGRQFSNSRSEMNVSTLELGDSALYLCASRPDRGLNSPLHFGNGTRLTVT.

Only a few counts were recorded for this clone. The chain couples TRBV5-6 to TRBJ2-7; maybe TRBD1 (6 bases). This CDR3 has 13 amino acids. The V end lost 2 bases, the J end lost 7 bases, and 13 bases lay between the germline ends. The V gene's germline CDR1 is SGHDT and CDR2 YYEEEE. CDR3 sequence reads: CASSLSQGSEQYF. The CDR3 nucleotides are TGTGCCAGCAGCTTATCACAGGGTAGTGAGCAGTACTTC. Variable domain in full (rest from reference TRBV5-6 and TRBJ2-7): DAGVTQSPTHLIKTRGQQVTLRCSPKSGHDTVSWYQQALGQGPQFIFQYYEEEERQRGNFPDRFSGHQFPNYSSELNVNALLLGDSALYLCASSLSQGSEQYFGPGTRLTVT.

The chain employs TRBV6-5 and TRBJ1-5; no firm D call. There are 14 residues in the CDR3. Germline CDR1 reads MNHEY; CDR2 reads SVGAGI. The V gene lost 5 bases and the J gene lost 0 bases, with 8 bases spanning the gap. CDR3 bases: TGTGCCAGCAGTCGCCAGTATAGCAATCAGCCCCAGCATTTT. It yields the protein CASSRQYSNQPQHF.

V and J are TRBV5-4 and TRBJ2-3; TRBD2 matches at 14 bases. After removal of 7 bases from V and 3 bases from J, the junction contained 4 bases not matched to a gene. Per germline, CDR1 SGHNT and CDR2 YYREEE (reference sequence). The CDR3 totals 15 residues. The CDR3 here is CASRLAGGHTDTQYF. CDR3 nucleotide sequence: TGTGCCAGCCGACTAGCGGGGGGGCATACAGATACGCAGTATTTT.

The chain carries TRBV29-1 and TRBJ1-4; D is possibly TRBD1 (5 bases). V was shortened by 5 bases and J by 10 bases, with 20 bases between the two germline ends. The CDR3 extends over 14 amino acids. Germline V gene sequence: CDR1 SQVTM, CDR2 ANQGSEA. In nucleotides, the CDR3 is TGCAGCGTTAAACCCCAACAGGAATCGGGAAAACTGTTTTTT. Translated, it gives CSVKPQQESGKLFF.

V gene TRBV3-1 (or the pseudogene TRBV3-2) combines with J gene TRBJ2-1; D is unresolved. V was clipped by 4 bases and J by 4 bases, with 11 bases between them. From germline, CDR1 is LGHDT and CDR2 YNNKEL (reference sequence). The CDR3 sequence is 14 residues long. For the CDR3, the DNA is TGTGCCAGCAGCCCCACGCGGCAGTACAATGAGCAGTTCTTC. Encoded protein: CASSPTRQYNEQFF.

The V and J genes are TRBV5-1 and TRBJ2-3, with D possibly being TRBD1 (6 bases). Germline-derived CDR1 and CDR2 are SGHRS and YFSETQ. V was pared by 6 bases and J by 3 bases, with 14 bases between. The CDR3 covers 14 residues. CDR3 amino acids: CASTRGGSTDTQYF. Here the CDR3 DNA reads TGCGCCAGCACAAGAGGGGGATCAACAGATACGCAGTATTTT.